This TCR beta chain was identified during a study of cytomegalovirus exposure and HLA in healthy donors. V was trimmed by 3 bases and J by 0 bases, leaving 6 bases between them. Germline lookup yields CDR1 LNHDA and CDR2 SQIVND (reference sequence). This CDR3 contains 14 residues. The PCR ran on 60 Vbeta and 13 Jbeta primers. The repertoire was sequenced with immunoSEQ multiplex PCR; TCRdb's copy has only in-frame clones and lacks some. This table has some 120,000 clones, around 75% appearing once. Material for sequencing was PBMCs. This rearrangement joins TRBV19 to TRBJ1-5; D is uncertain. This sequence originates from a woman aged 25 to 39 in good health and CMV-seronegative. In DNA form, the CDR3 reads TGTGCCAGTAGTATGGGAGGTAGCAATCAGCCCCAGCATTTT. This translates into CASSMGGSNQPQHF.